The present entry profiles one T cell receptor beta chain with its context. This entry comes from a study of response to subunit inactivated influenza vaccine. TCRdb reprocessed the RT-PCR reads via MiXCR and lists one record per CDR3 protein. Among 290,000 or so distinct CDR3 sequences listed, roughly 22% were seen once. V shed 6 bases and J shed 9 bases, with 21 bases lying between them. Per germline, CDR1 SGHTA and CDR2 FQGTGA. This CDR3 has 16 amino acids. This material consisted of PBMCs from blood, taken about 20 months after vaccination. The source is a man between 50 and 69 years old who received an inactivated influenza vaccine. The rearrangement joins TRBV7-3 to TRBJ1-6; tentative D call: TRBD1 (6 bases). This chain's CDR3 is CASSTGTTVIGSPLHF. Written as DNA, the CDR3 is TGTGCCAGCAGTACCGGGACAACAGTAATCGGTTCACCCCTCCACTTT.